This TCR beta chain was identified during a study of CXCR3-negative and CXCR3-positive naive CD8 T cells. Overall study results and limits: Most assays were run on fresh PBMCs (CXCR3 expression partially decreased after cryopreservation).

About this clonotype itself: The antigen is undetermined.

Libraries were UMI-labeled 5' RACE TRB cDNA. After re-calling the 5' RACE reads, TCRdb lists one entry per CDR3 protein, DNA absent. In total, the table holds tens of thousands of distinct CDR3 sequences. This sequence originates from a human donor in good health. Some clones in this sample may be carry-over from other donors' samples. Source material: memory CD8+ T cells from blood.

CDR3 sequence: CASSYGVQGETQYF. The chain combines TRBV6-2 or TRBV6-3 with TRBJ2-5; TCRdb returns TRBD1, unconfirmable since there is no DNA. In germline, CDR1 is MNHEY, CDR2 SVGEGT. This CDR3 has 14 residues.